This T cell receptor (beta chain) appears in the sequencing data of a study of Graves' ophthalmopathy and Graves' hyperthyroidism listed by TCRdb under 2018. Concerning the study at large: Peripheral blood was collected before any treatment was given, at the time of initial diagnosis. The study used TCR beta repertoire signatures to distinguish Graves' ophthalmopathy from Graves' hyperthyroidism and to predict progression to ophthalmopathy. In total, 135 blood samples were TCR-sequenced: 40 to 45 ophthalmopathy, under 85 hyperthyroidism and roughly 17 hyperthyroidism-to-ophthalmopathy patients. To explore V-J signatures that separate ophthalmopathy from hyperthyroidism, a discovery set of 95 to 100 patients was enrolled, consisting of fewer than 45 with ophthalmopathy and around 57 with stable hyperthyroidism. For independent validation, a separate cohort was made up of 18 hyperthyroidism patients plus 17 patients who later progressed from hyperthyroidism to ophthalmopathy. In more than 5 hyperthyroidism patients, the T-cell repertoire of thyroid tissue was compared with the T-cell repertoire of blood. After sampling, hyperthyroidism patients received methimazole starting at 30 mg daily, and ophthalmopathy patients received high-dose intravenous methylprednisolone. The 100 or so discovery patients were divided at random into training and test sets in a 7:3 ratio. Paper-wide results and their limitations: No statistical method was used to predetermine the sample size, and group allocation was not hidden from the investigators. In validation, the model predicted ophthalmopathy progression with about 71% sensitivity and approximately 72% specificity; approximately 12 predicted patients were CT-confirmed with GO in a median of 6.5 months. Among expanded thyroid clonotypes with frequency above 0.001, most also showed up in blood, which suggests that blood repertoires may reflect the thyroid immune response. In cross-validation, the 13-signature model distinguished ophthalmopathy from stable hyperthyroidism with about 90% sensitivity and about 81% specificity, while in the test set the corresponding values were roughly 80% and 75%.

A patient counted as having stable hyperthyroidism if there was no progression to ophthalmopathy within 18 months of follow-up. The hyperthyroidism patients were 18 to 65 years old and newly diagnosed, with a disease duration of less than 2 months. Anyone with other autoimmune diseases, uncontrolled infections, pregnancy or lactation was excluded from the study. Clinical symptoms, serum thyroxine, TRAb, thyroid ultrasound and orbital computed tomography were used for diagnosis. Using Ficoll-Paque density gradient centrifugation, PBMCs were isolated from 10 ml of fresh peripheral blood. Total RNA was extracted using Trizol reagent, and RNA quality was checked on an Agilent 2100 Bioanalyzer. CDR1 and CDR2 are read off the germline V gene (reference sequence) as SEHNR and FQNEAQ. V is pruned by 7 bases and J by 6 bases, leaving 6 bases of the junction without a gene match. The CDR3 spans 13 residues, from the cysteine through the phenylalanine. Only the CDR3 DNA stays, 39 bases, in frame from base 1.

For repertoire sequencing, TCR beta CDR3 regions were amplified from RNA transcripts. The first round of RT-PCR was done with HTBI primers and the Qiagen OneStep RT-PCR kit, and was followed by a second round of multiplex PCR, then size selection and purification. Libraries were sequenced on an Illumina HiSeq2000 using paired-end 100 bp reads. The source study handled its data this way. SOAPnuke was used for read processing, and reads with adapters, uncalled bases, a mean Phred below 15, or no exact constant-primer or identifier match were discarded. COPE v1.2.5 was used to merge the high-quality paired reads. Each unique nucleotide sequence was defined as a clonotype, and clonotypes were aligned to IMGT TRB V, D and J references with MiTCR v1.1. The analysis was limited to V-J combinations with a frequency above 0.0001, which together covered 99.2% of the repertoires. A TCR clonal expansion and chaos score per V-J combination was defined as the ratio of F50 clonal expansion to chaos observed in the TCRdist matrix. Welch's t-statistics and random forest were used to reduce features to 10 to 15 V-J combinations, which were fed into a naive Bayes classifier. The Morisita-Horn index was used to measure how similar the thyroid and blood repertoires were. TCRdb redid the processing of the public reads, applying fastp at Q25 and MiXCR, and retained in-frame beta chains. Every entry covers one CDR3 protein and lists the most common genes and DNA from its rows. TCRdb, rather than the study authors, made the V and J calls. The sample includes about 620,000 distinct CDR3 sequences, with 20% to 25% observed a single time. More than 5.5% of the sample lies in the top ten.

Note on this clonotype: The target of this receptor is not known. Per-base qualities were not stored, and no clone one base away is much larger.

This receptor was obtained from a woman younger than 30 with stable Graves' hyperthyroidism. Some clones in this sample may be carry-over from other donors' samples. Donor details come from another sample of the same person, matched by shared clones. The rearrangement joined TRBV7-9 to TRBJ1-5, with 7 central nucleotides matching TRBD1. The sequencing sample was made of peripheral blood. The CDR3 has the sequence CASNRKGAQPQHF. The DNA is TGTGCCAGCAACAGGAAGGGGGCTCAGCCCCAGCATTTT.